This T cell receptor (beta chain) emerged from a study of patients and donors after allogeneic stem cell transplantation. Using its own MiXCR run on the RT-PCR reads, TCRdb lists one record per CDR3 protein. The sample consists of roughly 960,000 distinct CDR3 sequences, under 20% of them appearing once. Germline values: CDR1 MGHRA, CDR2 YSYEKL. CDR3 length: 16 amino acids. J gave up 7 bases and V 1 base, and 9 bases lay outside the gene matches. This clonotype originated in a human donor who was either an allogeneic HSCT recipient or a stem cell or donor lymphocyte infusion donor (not recorded which). It is not recorded whose cells these are; they may come from a transplant donor. The sequenced sample was blood, either unsorted or a sorted T cell fraction (not recorded which). This chain links TRBV4-1 with TRBJ2-7, with 11 bases fitting TRBD1. The CDR3, as DNA: TGCGCCAGCAGCCAAGGCCGGACAGGGGGCTTGGGGGAGCAGTACTTC. As protein: CASSQGRTGGLGEQYF.